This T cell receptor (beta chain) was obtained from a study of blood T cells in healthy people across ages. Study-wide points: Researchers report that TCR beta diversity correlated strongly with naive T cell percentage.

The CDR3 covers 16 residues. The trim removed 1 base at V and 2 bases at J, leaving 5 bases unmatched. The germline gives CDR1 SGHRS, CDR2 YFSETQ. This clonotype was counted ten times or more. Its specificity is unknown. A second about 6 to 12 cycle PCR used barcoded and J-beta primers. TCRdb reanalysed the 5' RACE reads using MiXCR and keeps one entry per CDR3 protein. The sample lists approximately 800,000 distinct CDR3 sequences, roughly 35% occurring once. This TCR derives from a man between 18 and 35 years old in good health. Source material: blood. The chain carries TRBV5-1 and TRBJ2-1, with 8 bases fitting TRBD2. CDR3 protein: CASSLSAGGTYNEQFF. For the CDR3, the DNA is TGCGCCAGCAGCTTGTCGGCGGGGGGAACCTACAATGAGCAGTTCTTC.